The entry below gives a single T cell receptor beta chain sequence along with its context. The data belong to a study of shared clonotypes between healthy human individuals. This CDR3 has 15 amino acids. Germline V gene data show CDR1 as MDHEN and CDR2 as SYDVKM. Trimming removed 6 bases from V and 1 base from J, with 12 bases in between. Every immunoSEQ plate was one replicate of a subset's evenly spread DNA. The assay was immunoSEQ multiplex PCR, and TCRdb's table has in-frame clones only and misses some. The sample yields approximately 2.1 million clones, just over 90% seen once. The specimen was naive CD4+ T cells from PBMCs. The sample's subset: CD45RA+ positively selected. This TCR was sampled from a man between 18 and 35 years old in good health. Some clones in this sample may be carry-over from other donors' samples. The chain links TRBV28 to TRBJ2-2; D might be TRBD1 (6 bases). DNA for the CDR3: TGTGCCAGCAGGCCGGGACACCAGAACACCGGGGAGCTGTTTTTT. Its translation is CASRPGHQNTGELFF.